The rows below give T cell receptor beta chains drawn from one sample of a study of blood T cell repertoires in COVID-19. The protocol was immunoSEQ multiplex PCR, while the TCRdb copy is restricted to in-frame clones and leaves out a portion. The sample shows around 320,000 clones, 85% to 90% of them seen only once. The sample was peripheral blood. The receptors derive from a woman in her twenties or thirties with COVID-19, enrolled during active disease. The CDR3 runs from the conserved cysteine through the conserved F or W. The order of the fields is V gene, D gene, clone size, J gene, CDR3 DNA, CDR3 protein. A D gene is named only where the DNA matches it firmly. Rows may omit the clone size; those that give it use once, few, many or a size class.

>TRBV4-1|TRBD1|NA|TRBJ1-2
TGCGCCAGCAGCCCCCCCAACGACAGGGTTGATGGCTACACCTTC
CASSPPNDRVDGYTF
>TRBV25-1|NA|few|TRBJ1-1
TGTGCCAGCAGTGGAGGGTTACTCGCTTTCTTT
CASSGGLLAFF
>TRBV6-6|NA|NA|TRBJ1-4
TGTGCCAGCAGACAAACAGGGTATGATAGGAAAAAACTGTTTTTT
CASRQTGYDRKKLFF
>TRBV15|NA|NA|TRBJ2-5
TGTGCCACCAGCAGCTCATTACAGGGTCGTGGTGAGACCCAGTACTTC
CATSSSLQGRGETQYF
>TRBV3-1/TRBV3-2|NA|NA|TRBJ2-1
TGTGCCAGCAGCCAAGATGCGCTTCAGGGGCTGTTCTTC
CASSQDALQGLFF
>TRBV24-1|NA|NA|TRBJ1-4
TGTGCCACCAGTGATTCCGGGGCAGGGGATGAAAAACTGTTTTTT
CATSDSGAGDEKLFF
>TRBV7-6|NA|NA|TRBJ2-3
TGTGCCAGCTCCATAACCTCAGGGAGCACAGATACGCAGTATTTT
CASSITSGSTDTQYF
>TRBV7-6|TRBD1|NA|TRBJ2-2
TGTGCCAGCAGCCCCCGGACAGGGATCGACACCGGGGAGCTGTTTTTT
CASSPRTGIDTGELFF
>TRBV20-1|NA|NA|TRBJ1-5
TGCAGTGCTAGTCGGCAGGTGGTTGGCAATCAGCCCCAGCATTTT
CSASRQVVGNQPQHF
>TRBV25-1|NA|NA|TRBJ1-3
TGTGCCAGCAGTCAATCGGACTTTTTGACGGACACCATATATTTT
CASSQSDFLTDTIYF
>TRBV19|TRBD1|NA|TRBJ2-7
TGTGCCAGTAGTTTGACAGGGCCAACCTACGAGCAGTACTTC
CASSLTGPTYEQYF
>TRBV3-1/TRBV3-2|NA|NA|TRBJ1-5
TGTGCCAGCAGCCACAGGTCGGAAGGCCAGCCCCAGCATTTT
CASSHRSEGQPQHF
>TRBV4-2|TRBD1|NA|TRBJ1-2
TGTGCCAGCAGCCTGGCCTTCCGGGACAGGGGCTACACCTTC
CASSLAFRDRGYTF